These 5 T cell receptor beta chains originate from one sample sequenced in a study of blood T cells in healthy people across ages (dated by TCRdb to 2014 to 2015). The library relied on 5' RACE. Sequencing was carried out with an Illumina HiSeq 2500. A second roughly 6 to 11 cycle PCR used a sample-barcoded 5' primer and a J-beta primer mix. TCRdb passed the public sequencing reads through fastp at Q25 and MiXCR, retaining productive beta sequences. Rows with one shared CDR3 protein collapse into an entry with the most common genes and DNA. For this sample there are about 640,000 distinct CDR3 sequences; around 31% appear just once. Roughly 14% of the sample is taken by the ten largest. Sequenced material: blood. These receptors were taken from a woman aged 80 or over in good health.

This clonotype was counted at least ten times. CDR3 residues: CASSEGWGPSYGYTF. The DNA of the CDR3 is TGTGCCAGCAGTGAGGGGTGGGGGCCGAGCTATGGCTACACCTTC. The chain is built from TRBV25-1 and TRBJ1-2; possibly TRBD1 for D (6 bases). This CDR3 is 15 amino acids long. Trimming took 3 bases from V and 4 from J, leaving 15 bases between them. Germline values: CDR1 MGHDK, CDR2 SYGVNS.

A remark on this clonotype: This may arise from a read error, as a much more abundant clone is one base away. This chain connects TRBV27 to TRBJ2-1; either TRBD1 or TRBD2 may supply D (6 bases each). The better agreement between TRBJ2-7 and the DNA end casts doubt on the J call. CDR3 length: 17 amino acids. The germline V gene has CDR1 MNHEY and CDR2 SMNVEV (reference sequence). The CDR3 bases are TGTGCCAGCAGTCCTCTCCGGGGGCGGCCCCAGCACAATGAGCAGTACTTC. Protein product: CASSPLRGRPQHNEQYF.

There are many counts of this clonotype. The chain has TRBV5-1 and TRBJ2-3; 11 positions agree with TRBD2. Germline CDR1 reads SGHRS; CDR2 reads YFSETQ. The V and J ends lost 4 bases and 4 bases, in that order; junction bases with no gene match: 11. The CDR3 is made up of 17 amino acids. The CDR3 spells CASSMGELAGAPDTQYF. For the CDR3, the DNA is TGCGCCAGCAGCATGGGGGAACTAGCGGGGGCACCAGATACGCAGTATTTT.

This clonotype has at least ten counts. This chain joins TRBV10-3 and TRBJ1-2; 7 bases are a match to TRBD1. The CDR3 length is 13 residues. From germline, CDR1 is ENHRY and CDR2 SYGVKD. V gave up 11 bases and J gave up 6 bases; unmatched junction bases: 12. The CDR3 loop reads CAARGGLMDGYTF. CDR3 DNA sequence: TGTGCCGCCAGGGGGGGACTCATGGATGGCTACACCTTC.

Comments on this clonotype: Just one base apart from a much larger clone, this may be a read error. The gene calls are TRBV9 and TRBJ2-3; tentative D call: TRBD1 (5 bases). CDR1 is SGDLS and CDR2 is YYNGEE in the germline V gene. There are 13 residues in the CDR3. The CDR3 is CASGRAGTGTQYF. The CDR3 nucleotides are TGTGCCAGTGGTCGGGCCGGCACAGGTACGCAGTATTTT.